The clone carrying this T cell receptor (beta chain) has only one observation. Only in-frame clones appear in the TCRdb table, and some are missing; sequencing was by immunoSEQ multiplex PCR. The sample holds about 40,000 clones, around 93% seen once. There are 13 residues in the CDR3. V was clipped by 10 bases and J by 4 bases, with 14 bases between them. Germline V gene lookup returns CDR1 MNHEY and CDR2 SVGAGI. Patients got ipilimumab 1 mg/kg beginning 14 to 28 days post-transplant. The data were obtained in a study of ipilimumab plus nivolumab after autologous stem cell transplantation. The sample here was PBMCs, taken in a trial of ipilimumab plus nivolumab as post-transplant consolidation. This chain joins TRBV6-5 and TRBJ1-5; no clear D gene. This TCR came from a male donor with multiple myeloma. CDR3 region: CATQTAGNQPQHF. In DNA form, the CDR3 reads TGTGCCACCCAAACGGCTGGAAATCAGCCCCAGCATTTT.